This T cell receptor beta chain was sequenced for a study of T-cell memory formation after mild COVID-19. Study-wide points: CD4+ contracting clones lay mainly in CM and EM, CD8+ ones in EMRA.

TCRdb itself ran the 5' RACE reads through MiXCR, one entry per CDR3 protein. The table includes about 540,000 distinct CDR3 sequences, about 20% detected once. This clonotype was counted between two and nine times. Its antigen remains unknown. The J segment lost 9 bases and the V segment lost 5 bases, leaving 8 bases of the junction unmatched. CDR3 length: 14 amino acids. Looked up from germline, CDR1 is SGHRS and CDR2 is YFSETQ. Sequencing was carried out using PBMCs or a T cell subset sorted from them (not recorded which). V usage is TRBV5-1 and J usage is TRBJ2-1, with 10 bases that match TRBD2. This receptor was identified in an adult woman who had mild COVID-19 (a few samples of this study predate the infection). Cell type and time point are not known. The CDR3 coding sequence is TGCGCCAGCAGAACCGGACTAGCGGATTCTGAGCAGTTCTTC. It translates to CASRTGLADSEQFF.